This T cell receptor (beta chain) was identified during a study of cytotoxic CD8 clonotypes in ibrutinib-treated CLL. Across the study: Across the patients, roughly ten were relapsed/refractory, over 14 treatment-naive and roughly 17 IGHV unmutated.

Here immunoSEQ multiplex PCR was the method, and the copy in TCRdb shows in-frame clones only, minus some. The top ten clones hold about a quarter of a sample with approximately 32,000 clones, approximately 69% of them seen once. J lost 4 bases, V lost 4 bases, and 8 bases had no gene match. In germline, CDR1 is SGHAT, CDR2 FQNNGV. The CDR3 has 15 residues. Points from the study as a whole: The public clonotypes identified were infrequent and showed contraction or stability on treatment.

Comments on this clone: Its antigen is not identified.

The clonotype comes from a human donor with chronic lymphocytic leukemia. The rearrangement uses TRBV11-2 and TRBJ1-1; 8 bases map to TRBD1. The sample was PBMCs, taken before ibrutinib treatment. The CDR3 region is CASSSTGGARTEAFF. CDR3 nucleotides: TGTGCCAGCAGCTCCACAGGGGGTGCACGCACTGAAGCTTTCTTT.